Presented here are 3 T cell receptor beta chains from one specimen sequenced in a study of neurological immune-mediated disorders. In TCRdb, the 5' RACE reads were re-called with MiXCR into one record per CDR3 protein. Of around 20,000 distinct CDR3 sequences in the sample, about 6.2% were seen once. The sequenced sample was CD8+ T cells from blood. The receptors originated from a man in his late teens or twenties in good health.

This clonotype was seen at least ten times. This chain connects TRBV9 to TRBJ1-1; D remains unclear. Looked up from germline, CDR1 is SGDLS and CDR2 is YYNGEE. This CDR3 is 14 amino acids long. Trimming shortened V by 0 bases and J by 4 bases, and 10 bases separated the two germline ends. CDR3 residues: CASSVGSHLTEAFF. For the CDR3, the DNA is TGTGCCAGCAGCGTAGGTAGCCATCTCACTGAAGCTTTCTTT.

This clonotype was recorded at least ten times. The rearrangement joins TRBV11-2 to TRBJ2-7, with no clear D. V dropped 4 bases and J dropped 7 bases, with 11 bases sitting between them. The CDR3 has 12 residues. In germline, CDR1 is SGHAT, CDR2 FQNNGV. The CDR3 DNA is TGTGCCAGCAGCTCTATCCTCGGGGAGCAGTACTTC. It translates to CASSSILGEQYF.

This clonotype was seen repeatedly, ten times or more. In DNA, the CDR3 is TGCAGTGCTAGAGATGTCGGACAGGGGATTCCCGAAGCTTTCTTT. Translating it yields CSARDVGQGIPEAFF. J is TRBJ1-1 and V is TRBV20-1; the match to TRBD1 covers 9 bases. Trimming at V came to 0 bases and at J to 8 bases, leaving 10 bases not matched to a gene. Germline V gene lookup returns CDR1 DFQATT and CDR2 SNEGSKA (reference sequence). This CDR3 is 15 amino acids long.